This T cell receptor beta chain was captured in a study of response to subunit inactivated influenza vaccine. This clonotype was recorded a few times. This CDR3 has 18 residues. V was pared by 4 bases and J by 2 bases, with 23 bases between. Germline V gives CDR1 MGHDK, CDR2 SYGVNS. TCRdb analysed the RT-PCR reads with MiXCR anew, one entry per CDR3 protein. Of about 520,000 distinct CDR3 sequences listed, 6% to 9% were seen once; the top ten hold roughly 13%. The chain is built from TRBV25-1 and TRBJ2-5; TRBD1 might be the D (5 bases). The receptor comes from a man aged 45 to 75 who received an inactivated influenza vaccine. The sample here was PBMCs from blood, taken around 25 months after vaccination. CDR3 coding DNA: TGTGCCAGCAGTGGGGGTAGGACAAACCAAACGCTTCAAGAGACCCAGTACTTC. Protein: CASSGGRTNQTLQETQYF.